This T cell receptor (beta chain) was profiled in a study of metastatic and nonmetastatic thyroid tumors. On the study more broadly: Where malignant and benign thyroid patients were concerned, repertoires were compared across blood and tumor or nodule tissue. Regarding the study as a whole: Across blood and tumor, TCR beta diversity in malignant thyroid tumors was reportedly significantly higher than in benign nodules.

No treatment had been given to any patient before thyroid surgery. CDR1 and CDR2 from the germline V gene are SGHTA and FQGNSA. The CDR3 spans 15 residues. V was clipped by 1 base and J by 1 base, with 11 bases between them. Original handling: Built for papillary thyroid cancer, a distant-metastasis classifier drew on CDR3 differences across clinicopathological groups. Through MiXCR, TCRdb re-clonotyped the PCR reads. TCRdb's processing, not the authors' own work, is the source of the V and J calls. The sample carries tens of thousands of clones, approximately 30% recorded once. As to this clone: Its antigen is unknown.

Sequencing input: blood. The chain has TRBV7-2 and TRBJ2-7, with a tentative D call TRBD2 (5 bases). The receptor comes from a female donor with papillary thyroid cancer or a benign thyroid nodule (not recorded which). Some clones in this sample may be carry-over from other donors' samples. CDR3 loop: CASSLGGIPSYEQYF. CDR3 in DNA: TGTGCCAGCAGCTTAGGAGGGATCCCTTCCTACGAGCAGTACTTC.